This passage covers 17 T cell receptor beta chains from one sample sequenced in a study of shared clonotypes between healthy human individuals. Only CD45RO-negative cells positively selected for CCR7 counted as naive CD8 cells, so terminally differentiated effector memory CD45RA+ cells were excluded. Sequencing was performed with immunoSEQ multiplex PCR; in TCRdb, only in-frame clones are kept and a portion is missing. This sample has about 2.1 million clones, with 90% to 95% found just once. Sequences were obtained from naive CD8+ T cells from PBMCs. The receptor source for this set is a man between 18 and 29 years old in good health. Some clones in this sample may be carry-over from other donors' samples.

The chain combines TRBV25-1 with TRBJ1-5, with D unclear. In germline, CDR1 is MGHDK, CDR2 SYGVNS. CDR3 length: 13 residues. The V gene lost 6 bases and the J gene lost 2 bases, with 8 bases spanning the gap. The DNA for the CDR3 is TGTGCCAGCAGGGGCGGGGGCAATCAGCCCCAGCATTTT. Protein product: CASRGGGNQPQHF.

This sequence joins TRBV19 and TRBJ2-7, with a weak D call TRBD1 (5 bases). Trimming removed 5 bases at V and 4 bases at J, with 15 bases between. The CDR3 consists of 14 residues. Per germline, CDR1 LNHDA and CDR2 SQIVND (reference sequence). The CDR3 region is CASSLRVGWYEQYF. The CDR3, as DNA: TGTGCCAGTAGTCTCAGGGTGGGATGGTACGAGCAGTACTTC.

The rearrangement joins TRBV5-5 to TRBJ1-1; D remains unclear. This CDR3 is 13 amino acids long. The germline CDR1 and CDR2 sequences are SGHKS and YYEKEE (reference sequence). The ends were cut back, 5 bases at V and 4 bases at J, with 12 bases in the middle. The CDR3 DNA reads as TGTGCCAGCAGTCTCGGGCTCGGCACTGAAGCTTTCTTT. Residues: CASSLGLGTEAFF.

The chain recombines TRBV9 with TRBJ2-1; D is possibly TRBD1 or TRBD2 (5 bases each). CDR1 and CDR2 (germline): SGDLS, YYNGEE. V was trimmed by 0 bases and J by 7 bases, leaving 20 bases between them. The CDR3 consists of 17 residues. CDR3 sequence (DNA): TGTGCCAGCAGCGTAGCGGGACGTATCGATCGTACAAATGAGCAGTTCTTC. It is translated as CASSVAGRIDRTNEQFF.

The V and J genes are TRBV5-5 and TRBJ1-1; TRBD1 aligns across 9 bases. V lost 0 bases to trimming and J lost 2 bases; unmatched junction nucleotides: 5. CDR3 length equals 16 residues. Germline loops: CDR1 SGHKS, CDR2 YYEKEE (reference sequence). CDR3 loop: CASSLGGQGANTEAFF. The CDR3 nucleotides read TGTGCCAGCAGCTTGGGGGGACAGGGTGCCAACACTGAAGCTTTCTTT.

The rearrangement uses TRBV7-9 and TRBJ1-1; D is undetermined. Per the germline V gene, CDR1 is SEHNR and CDR2 is FQNEAQ (reference sequence). Trimming shortened V by 5 bases and J by 6 bases, and 16 bases separated the two germline ends. The length of the CDR3 is 14 residues. CDR3 sequence (DNA): TGTGCCAGCAGCCCTGAGAAGAGGAGGGCTGAAGCTTTCTTT. Residues: CASSPEKRRAEAFF.

This chain connects TRBV5-1 to TRBJ2-2, with TRBD2 matching over 11 bases. J lost 2 bases, V lost 4 bases, and 4 bases had no gene match. CDR3 length: 16 amino acids. Per germline, CDR1 SGHRS and CDR2 YFSETQ. CDR3 residues: CASSGGTSGNTGELFF. The DNA for the CDR3 is TGCGCCAGCAGCGGGGGGACTAGCGGAAACACCGGGGAGCTGTTTTTT.

This clone was recorded once. The V gene is TRBV27, the J gene TRBJ2-7; 7 bases agree with TRBD1. Germline lookup yields CDR1 MNHEY and CDR2 SMNVEV (reference sequence). J gave up 6 bases and V 4 bases, and 12 bases lay outside the gene matches. The CDR3 has 15 amino acids. The CDR3 sequence: CASSSYRGPPTEQYF. CDR3 nucleotide sequence: TGTGCCAGCAGTTCCTACAGGGGTCCACCGACCGAGCAGTACTTC.

This sequence joins TRBV6-6 and TRBJ2-7; the D gene is possibly TRBD2 (6 bases). CDR1 and CDR2 from the germline V gene are MNHNY and SVGAGI (reference sequence). The CDR3 has 13 residues. Trimming pared 8 bases from V and 0 bases from J, leaving 11 bases between. The CDR3 DNA reads as TGTGCCAGCCAGGGACTTCTCTCCTACGAGCAGTACTTC. This codes for CASQGLLSYEQYF.

The V call is TRBV20-1, the J call TRBJ2-2; D call uncertain. Per the germline V gene, CDR1 is DFQATT and CDR2 is SNEGSKA (reference sequence). The CDR3 length is 11 residues. Trimming removed 2 bases from V and 3 bases from J, with 1 base in between. The CDR3 nucleotides are TGCAGTGCTAGACACACCGGGGAGCTGTTTTTT. It yields the protein CSARHTGELFF.

This chain uses TRBV7-6 with TRBJ2-1, with D possibly called TRBD1 or TRBD2 (5 bases each). V was shortened by 4 bases and J by 7 bases, with 11 bases between the two germline ends. CDR3 length: 13 amino acids. The germline gives CDR1 SGHVS, CDR2 FNYEAQ. The CDR3 DNA reads TGTGCCAGCAGCTCCCGCTGGGGGAATGAGCAGTTCTTC. The encoded protein is CASSSRWGNEQFF.

The chain recombines TRBV27 with TRBJ2-2; 10 nucleotides line up with TRBD2. Germline loops: CDR1 MNHEY, CDR2 SMNVEV (reference sequence). The junction had 3 bases not matched to a gene; V was cut back by 2 bases and J by 6 bases. The CDR3 covers 15 residues. DNA of the CDR3: TGTGCCAGCAGTTTAGAGCGGGAGGGTTCCGGGGAGCTGTTTTTT. Its protein product is CASSLEREGSGELFF.

The V call is TRBV9, the J call TRBJ1-2; TRBD1 aligns across 9 bases. V gave up 2 bases and J gave up 3 bases; unmatched junction bases: 8. The germline gives CDR1 SGDLS, CDR2 YYNGEE. The CDR3 spans 16 residues. The CDR3 is CASSVSRGTGYYGYTF. CDR3 DNA: TGTGCCAGCAGCGTCAGCCGTGGGACAGGGTACTATGGCTACACCTTC.

This chain joins TRBV19 and TRBJ2-7, with D possibly called TRBD1 or TRBD2 (5 bases each). The CDR3 has 15 amino acids. Between the trimmed V and J ends, which lost 3 bases and 0 bases, there was a span of 12 bases. Germline V gene lookup returns CDR1 LNHDA and CDR2 SQIVND (reference sequence). In DNA, the CDR3 is TGTGCCAGTAGTATGGGACCTCGATCCTCCTACGAGCAGTACTTC. Translated: CASSMGPRSSYEQYF.

The V gene is TRBV5-4, the J gene TRBJ2-7; no definite D call. The ends were cut back, 4 bases at V and 2 bases at J, with 13 bases in the middle. The length of the CDR3 is 14 residues. Germline CDR1 and CDR2: SGHNT and YYREEE (reference sequence). CDR3 protein: CASSADVYPYEQYF. CDR3 nucleotide sequence: TGTGCCAGCAGCGCAGACGTATACCCCTACGAGCAGTACTTC.

This clone was seen just once. This rearrangement joins TRBV5-1 to TRBJ2-1; D uncertain. Germline CDR1 and CDR2: SGHRS and YFSETQ. The CDR3 runs 17 residues. V was trimmed by 5 bases and J by 0 bases, leaving 18 bases between them. The CDR3 nucleotides are TGCGCCAGCAGTTCTTATATTATTACCAGCTCCTACAATGAGCAGTTCTTC. The encoded protein is CASSSYIITSSYNEQFF.

The chain joins TRBV29-1 to TRBJ1-1; 9 nucleotides line up with TRBD1. Germline CDR1 and CDR2: SQVTM and ANQGSEA. Trimming at V came to 7 bases and at J to 0 bases, leaving 6 bases not matched to a gene. The CDR3 is 14 amino acids. Here the CDR3 reads CSGGQGRMNTEAFF. The CDR3 nucleotides read TGCAGCGGCGGACAGGGGCGGATGAACACTGAAGCTTTCTTT.